This T cell receptor (beta chain) came from a study of early T cells in non-severe SARS-CoV-2 infection. As for the study in general: Unsorted whole blood bulk RNA was sequenced, with unpaired chains.

Researchers tagged individual cDNA molecules with unique molecular identifiers. TCRdb re-called the 5' RACE reads with MiXCR, one entry per CDR3 protein. The sample contains about 94,000 distinct CDR3 sequences, roughly an eighth of which appear only once. For this clonotype: The target antigen is unknown.

Findings of the study overall: Using VDJdb, the matching emphasized anti-spike CD8 responses while missing private and CD4 specificities.

J lost 1 base, V lost 2 bases, and 3 bases had no gene match. CDR3 length equals 16 residues. Germline V CDR1 and CDR2: MNHNY, SVGAGI (reference sequence). The specimen sequenced was whole blood. The sequence derives from an adult who was a healthcare worker with PCR-confirmed SARS-CoV-2 infection or an uninfected control (not recorded which). V is TRBV6-6 and J is TRBJ2-3; 10 nucleotides align to TRBD1. CDR3 sequence: CASSYDRGRGTDTQYF. The CDR3 coding sequence is TGTGCCAGCAGTTACGACAGGGGGCGCGGCACAGATACGCAGTATTTT.